The present entry profiles one TCR beta chain with its context. No cognate antigen has been identified for it. No clone much larger than this one lies a single base away; base qualities are absent. For TCRbeta CDR3 sequencing, genomic DNA from the sorted cells was extracted using the QIAGEN DNeasy Blood and Tissue Kit. High-throughput TCRbeta CDR3 sequencing, including PCR amplification with bias correction and internal controls, was performed commercially through immunoSEQ. From the authors' description of their analysis: A unique productive TCRbeta sequence was defined by the CDR3 nucleotide sequence when primers matched, and otherwise by the CDR3 amino acid sequence together with the Vbeta and Jbeta genes. As a correction for sorting error, sequences shared between sorted populations at a frequency ratio of 2:1 or less were discarded, and the remaining shared sequences were assigned to the higher population. A sequence counted as donor-reactive if, in CFSE-low cells, the sequence had a frequency of at least 0.01% and was expanded at least 5-fold compared with unstimulated cells. Jensen-Shannon divergence, calculated on the top 100 TCRbeta sequences ranked by frequency, was used to quantify repertoire divergence. When a sample had multiple sequencing runs, each run was corrected for sorting error separately and the runs were then pooled. Sourced from immuneACCESS, this table was stored by TCRdb with only in-frame sequences that have V and J called. A share of the clones is absent; for the studies checked, an unresolved V gene accounts for under half, and the remainder has no known explanation. The V and J calls and clone size are taken from that table; D and trimming were inferred from the DNA. This sample is represented by approximately 82,000 clones; 93% of them were singletons. The ten most abundant clones make up about 1.5% of the sample.

This entry belongs to a study of Tregs in tolerant kidney transplant recipients (dated by TCRdb to between 2017 and 2020). A note on the overall study: The study applied TCRbeta sequencing to find donor-specific regulatory T cells before combined kidney and bone marrow transplantation and then followed those same cells after transplant.

Trimmed from V: 5 bases; trimmed from J: 9 bases; junction bases lacking a gene match: 13. The germline V gene (reference sequence) provides CDR1 SEHNR and CDR2 FQNEAQ. From the cysteine up to the phenylalanine, the CDR3 has a length of 18 residues. The CDR3 DNA has 54 bases and is translated from base 1. The transplants used related donors along with nonmyeloablative bone marrow transplantation, and in the human trials mixed chimerism was transient. Unstimulated Tregs (CD4+CD25+CD127-), CD4+ non-Tregs (CD4+CD25-), CD4 and CD8 cells were FACS-sorted from thawed PBMCs. Patients were several combined kidney and bone marrow transplant recipients from the ITN036ST trial, and only these trial subjects had samples available. Healthy control blood was processed by Ficoll density gradient to PBMCs and cryopreserved; patient PBMCs were collected before and after transplant. The paper's findings and limits, for the study overall: Expanding Tregs with activated donor B cells appeared to identify the most biologically relevant and donor-specific TCRbeta repertoire. The study was constrained by small patient numbers, and validation of the findings is required in larger populations and under other immunosuppression protocols. Donor-specific Treg expansion exceeded global Treg expansion in tolerant patients, suggesting antigen-driven rather than nonspecific expansion. Because the PCR primers were changed over time for some patients, nucleotide-level comparison could not be performed across the samples from those patients. Biological reproducibility was not directly addressed, though technical replication error appeared minimal.

The clonotype comes from a human patient who received a combined kidney and bone marrow transplant. Post transplant, some T cells may arise from the graft donor. The sequenced sample was CD4+ T cells from blood (PBMCs), obtained 12 months after the transplant. The receptor chain draws on TRBV7-9 and TRBJ2-1; TRBD2 fits 16 bases in the junction. The CDR3 reads as follows: CASSPRGTSGRARSEQFF. Read as DNA, the sequence is TGTGCCAGCAGCCCTAGAGGGACTAGCGGGAGGGCTCGTTCTGAGCAGTTCTTC.